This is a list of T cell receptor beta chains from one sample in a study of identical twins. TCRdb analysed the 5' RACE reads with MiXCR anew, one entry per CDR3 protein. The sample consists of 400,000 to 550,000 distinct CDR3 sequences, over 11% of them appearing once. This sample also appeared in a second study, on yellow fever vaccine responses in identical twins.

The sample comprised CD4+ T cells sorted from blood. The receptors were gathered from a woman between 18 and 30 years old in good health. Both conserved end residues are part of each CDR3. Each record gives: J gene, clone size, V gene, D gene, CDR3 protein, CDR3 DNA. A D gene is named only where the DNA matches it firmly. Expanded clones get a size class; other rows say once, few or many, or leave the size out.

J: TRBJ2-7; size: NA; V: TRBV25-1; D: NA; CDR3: CASSEQGHGAYEQYF; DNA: TGTGCCAGCAGCGAACAGGGTCATGGGGCCTACGAGCAGTACTTC
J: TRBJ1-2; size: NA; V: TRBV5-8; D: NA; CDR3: CASSLELGYTF; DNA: TGTGCCAGCAGCTTGGAGCTTGGCTACACCTTC
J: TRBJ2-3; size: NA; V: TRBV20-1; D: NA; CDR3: CSARLAPTDTQYF; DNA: TGCAGTGCTAGGCTAGCCCCCACAGATACGCAGTATTTT
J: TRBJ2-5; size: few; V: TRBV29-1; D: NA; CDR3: CSVERDTQETQYF; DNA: TGCAGCGTTGAACGGGACACCCAAGAGACCCAGTACTTC
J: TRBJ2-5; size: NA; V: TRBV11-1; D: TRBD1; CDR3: CASSYQGQGAGVGRETQYF; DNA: TGTGCCAGCAGCTACCAAGGACAGGGAGCAGGAGTGGGGAGAGAGACCCAGTACTTC
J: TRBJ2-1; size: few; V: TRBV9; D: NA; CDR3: CASSGTGPNEQFF; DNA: TGTGCCAGCAGCGGTACAGGGCCCAATGAGCAGTTCTTC
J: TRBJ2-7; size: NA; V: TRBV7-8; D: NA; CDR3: CASSLRGSRGYEQYF; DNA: TGTGCCAGCAGCTTACGGGGGTCCCGCGGCTACGAGCAGTACTTC
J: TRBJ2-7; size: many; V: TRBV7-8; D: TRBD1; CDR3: CASTSQGALYEQYF; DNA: TGTGCCAGCACCTCACAGGGGGCCCTCTACGAGCAGTACTTC
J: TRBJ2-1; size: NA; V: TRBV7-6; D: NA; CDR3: CASGSGTSSYNEQFF; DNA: TGTGCCAGCGGTTCCGGGACCAGCTCCTACAATGAGCAGTTCTTC
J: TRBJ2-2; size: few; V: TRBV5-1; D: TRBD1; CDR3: CASSLAPLGGRGLGTGELFF; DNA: TGCGCCAGCAGCTTGGCCCCTTTAGGGGGCAGGGGGCTTGGCACCGGGGAGCTGTTTTTT
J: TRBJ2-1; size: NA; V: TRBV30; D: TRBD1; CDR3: CAWSWDRGPHEQFF; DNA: TGTGCCTGGAGTTGGGACAGGGGGCCCCATGAGCAGTTCTTC
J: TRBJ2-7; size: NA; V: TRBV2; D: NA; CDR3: CASNNPPYEQYF; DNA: TGTGCCAGCAATAATCCTCCCTACGAGCAGTACTTC
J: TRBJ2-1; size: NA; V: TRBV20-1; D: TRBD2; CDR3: CSARRIAGGPNEQFF; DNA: TGCAGTGCTAGAAGAATAGCGGGAGGGCCAAATGAGCAGTTCTTC
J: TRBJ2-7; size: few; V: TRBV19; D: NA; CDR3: CASSPKWGYEQYF; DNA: TGTGCCAGTAGCCCCAAGTGGGGCTACGAGCAGTACTTC
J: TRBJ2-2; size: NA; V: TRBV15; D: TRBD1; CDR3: CATSQYAGQGDTGELFF; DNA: TGTGCCACCAGCCAATATGCGGGACAGGGGGACACCGGGGAGCTGTTTTTT
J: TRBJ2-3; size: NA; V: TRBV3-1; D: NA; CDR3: CASSQTSLDTQYF; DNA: TGTGCCAGCAGCCAGACTAGTTTAGATACGCAGTATTTT
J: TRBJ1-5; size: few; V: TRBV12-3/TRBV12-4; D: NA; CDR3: CASSLDGRENQPQHF; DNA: TGTGCCAGCAGTCTCGACGGGAGGGAAAATCAGCCCCAGCATTTT
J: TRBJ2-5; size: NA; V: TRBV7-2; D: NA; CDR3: CASSLNPGLGRETQYF; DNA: TGTGCCAGCAGCTTAAACCCGGGACTTGGGCGTGAGACCCAGTACTTC
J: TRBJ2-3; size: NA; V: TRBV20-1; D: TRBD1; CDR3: CSALPGQGSTDTQCF; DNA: TGCAGTGCATTGCCGGGACAGGGAAGCACAGATACGCAGTGTTTT
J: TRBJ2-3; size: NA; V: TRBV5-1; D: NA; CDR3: CASSPPVGDTQYF; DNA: TGCGCCAGCAGCCCCCCGGTGGGGGATACGCAGTATTTT
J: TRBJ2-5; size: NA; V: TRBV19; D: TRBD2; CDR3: CASTRAGVGETQYF; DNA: TGTGCCAGTACAAGAGCGGGAGTAGGAGAGACCCAGTACTTC
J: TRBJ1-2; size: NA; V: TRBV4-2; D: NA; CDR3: CASSQDSFSGGYTF; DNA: TGTGCCAGCAGCCAAGACTCCTTCTCGGGTGGCTACACCTTC
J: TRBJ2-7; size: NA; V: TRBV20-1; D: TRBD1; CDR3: CSAGQAGGGSYEQYF; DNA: TGCAGTGCGGGCCAGGCAGGGGGCGGATCCTACGAGCAGTACTTC
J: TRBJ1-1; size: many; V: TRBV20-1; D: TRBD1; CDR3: CSAPGTGDTEAFF; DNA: TGCAGTGCTCCCGGGACAGGGGACACTGAAGCTTTCTTT
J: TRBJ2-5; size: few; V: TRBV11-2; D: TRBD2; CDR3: CASSFGGTKQETQYF; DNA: TGTGCCAGCAGCTTTGGGGGGACTAAACAAGAGACCCAGTACTTC
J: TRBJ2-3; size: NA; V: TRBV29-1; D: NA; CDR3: CSVSFEPATQYF; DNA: TGCAGCGTGTCCTTCGAGCCCGCTACGCAGTATTTT
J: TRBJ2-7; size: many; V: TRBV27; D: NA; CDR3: CASRLQGEGSYEQYF; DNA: TGTGCCAGCAGGTTACAAGGGGAAGGCTCCTACGAGCAGTACTTC
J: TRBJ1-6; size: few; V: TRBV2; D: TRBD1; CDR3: CASRTTGDSPLHF; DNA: TGTGCCAGCAGGACGACAGGGGATTCACCCCTCCACTTT